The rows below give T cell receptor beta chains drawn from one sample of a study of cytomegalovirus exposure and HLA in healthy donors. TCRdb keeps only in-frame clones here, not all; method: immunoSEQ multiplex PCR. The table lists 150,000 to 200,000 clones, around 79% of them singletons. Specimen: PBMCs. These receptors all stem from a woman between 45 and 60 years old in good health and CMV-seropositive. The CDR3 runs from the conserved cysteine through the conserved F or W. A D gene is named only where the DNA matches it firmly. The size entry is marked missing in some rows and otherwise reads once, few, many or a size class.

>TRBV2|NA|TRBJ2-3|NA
CASRGDTDTQYF
TGTGCCAGCAGAGGGGACACAGATACGCAGTATTTT
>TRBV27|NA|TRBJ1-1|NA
CASSLKPNTEAFF
TGTGCCAGCAGTTTAAAGCCTAACACTGAAGCTTTCTTT
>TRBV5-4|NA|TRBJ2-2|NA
CASSLAVGVAGELFF
TGTGCCAGCAGCTTGGCCGTCGGGGTCGCCGGGGAGCTGTTTTTT
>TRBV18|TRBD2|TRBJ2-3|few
CASSFSSGYTDTQYF
TGTGCCAGCTCATTCTCTAGCGGATACACAGATACGCAGTATTTT
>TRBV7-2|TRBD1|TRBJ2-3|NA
CASRTGASTDTQYF
TGTGCCAGCAGAACAGGGGCGAGCACAGATACGCAGTATTTT
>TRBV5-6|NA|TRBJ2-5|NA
CASSLLPGVTKETQYF
TGTGCCAGCAGCTTACTTCCCGGGGTTACCAAAGAGACCCAGTACTTC
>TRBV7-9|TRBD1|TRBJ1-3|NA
CASSDTGAARSSGNTIYF
TGTGCCAGCAGCGACACAGGGGCCGCGAGATCATCTGGAAACACCATATATTTT
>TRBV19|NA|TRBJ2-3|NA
CASSIGGDTQYF
TGTGCCAGTAGTATCGGTGGAGATACGCAGTATTTT
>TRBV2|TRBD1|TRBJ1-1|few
CASSEELAGTGSTEAFF
TGTGCCAGCAGTGAAGAACTGGCCGGGACAGGGAGCACTGAAGCTTTCTTT
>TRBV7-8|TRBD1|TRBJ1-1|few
CASSLIVGTGDLNTEAFF
TGTGCCAGCAGCTTAATAGTCGGGACAGGGGACTTGAACACTGAAGCTTTCTTT
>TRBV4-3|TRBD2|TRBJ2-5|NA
CASSQDGWGGSGETQYF
TGCGCCAGCAGCCAAGATGGTTGGGGGGGGAGCGGAGAGACCCAGTACTTC
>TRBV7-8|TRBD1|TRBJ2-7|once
CASSPRWTGGRYEQYF
TGTGCCAGCAGCCCGAGATGGACAGGGGGCCGTTACGAGCAGTACTTC
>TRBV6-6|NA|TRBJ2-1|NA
CASSYSRGRNEQFF
TGTGCCAGCAGTTACTCGAGAGGGCGGAATGAGCAGTTCTTC
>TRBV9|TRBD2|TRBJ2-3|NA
CASSRGLAGVLDTQYF
TGTGCCAGCAGCCGGGGACTAGCGGGAGTTCTAGATACGCAGTATTTT
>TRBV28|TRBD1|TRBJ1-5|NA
CASSPRRQGPGFRNQPQHF
TGTGCCAGCAGTCCCCGGAGACAGGGTCCAGGGTTTAGGAATCAGCCCCAGCATTTT
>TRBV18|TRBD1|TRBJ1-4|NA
CASSPRTGGNEKLFF
TGTGCCAGCTCACCAAGGACAGGGGGTAATGAAAAACTGTTTTTT
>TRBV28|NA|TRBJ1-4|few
CASRLQGVNEKLFF
TGTGCCAGCAGGCTACAGGGAGTTAATGAAAAACTGTTTTTT
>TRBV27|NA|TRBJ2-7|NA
CASSLYVTEAYEQYF
TGTGCCAGCAGTTTGTATGTGACAGAGGCCTACGAGCAGTACTTC
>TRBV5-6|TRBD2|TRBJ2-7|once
CASSLTSAYEQYF
TGTGCCAGCAGCTTGACTAGCGCCTACGAGCAGTACTTC
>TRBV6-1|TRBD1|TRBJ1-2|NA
CASSLTGYGYTF
TGTGCCAGCAGCCTGACAGGGTATGGCTACACCTTC
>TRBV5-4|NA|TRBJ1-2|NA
CASSLVSGDPYYTF
TGTGCCAGCAGCTTGGTCTCCGGAGACCCCTACTACACCTTC
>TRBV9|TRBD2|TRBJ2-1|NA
CASSGTSGKSDEQFF
TGTGCCAGCAGCGGGACTAGCGGGAAAAGTGATGAGCAGTTCTTC